Shown below are 29 T cell receptor beta chains from a single sample sequenced in a study of shared clonotypes between healthy human individuals. Profiled with immunoSEQ multiplex PCR; TCRdb holds only in-frame clones, not every one. The sample contains under 350,000 clones, roughly 84% of which appear only once. Sequencing input: memory CD8+ T cells sorted from blood. This sample's subset: CD45RO+ cells pooled with CCR7-negative TemRA cells. The receptors were sampled from a man aged 18 to 29 in good health.

The chain carries TRBV7-9 and TRBJ2-7; TRBD1 aligns across 7 bases. The CDR3 length is 17 residues. V lost 5 bases, J lost 3 bases, and 16 bases stayed unmatched. CDR1 is SEHNR and CDR2 is FQNEAQ in the germline V gene (reference sequence). CDR3 in DNA: TGTGCCAGCAGCCCGGCCCGTATCGGGCAGGGGGACTACGAGCAGTACTTC. Its protein product is CASSPARIGQGDYEQYF.

The chain recombines TRBV7-9 with TRBJ1-1; weak D call: TRBD1 (6 bases). CDR1 is SEHNR, CDR2 FQNEAQ, per germline (reference sequence). This CDR3 is built from 16 residues. The V and J ends lost 0 bases and 5 bases respectively, with 16 bases between them. The CDR3 sequence: CASSLAPQGRRTEAFF. The CDR3 bases are TGTGCCAGCAGCTTAGCGCCCCAGGGGCGCAGAACTGAAGCTTTCTTT.

The chain has TRBV9 and TRBJ2-1; maybe TRBD1 (5 bases). The CDR3 totals 13 residues. CDR1 is SGDLS and CDR2 is YYNGEE in the germline V gene. With 3 bases removed from V and 5 bases from J, the gap between germline ends came to 9 bases. The DNA for the CDR3 is TGTGCCAGCAGCGAGGAAGGGGACAATGAGCAGTTCTTC. It translates to CASSEEGDNEQFF.

This clone was picked up a small number of times. V usage is TRBV11-2 and J usage is TRBJ2-2, with D unclear. The germline CDR1 and CDR2 sequences are SGHAT and FQNNGV. V lost 3 bases and J 0 bases, leaving 11 bases between the germline ends. The CDR3 covers 16 residues. The CDR3 loop reads CASSFWNHPNTGELFF. CDR3 in DNA: TGTGCCAGCAGCTTTTGGAACCACCCGAACACCGGGGAGCTGTTTTTT.

The chain joins TRBV30 to TRBJ2-3; 10 bases line up with TRBD2. The trim removed 4 bases at V and 4 bases at J, leaving 5 bases unmatched. Germline CDR1 GTSNPN, CDR2 SVGIG (reference sequence). The CDR3 length is 14 residues. CDR3 sequence (DNA): TGTGCCTGGAACAAAGCGGGAGGGCCAGATACGCAGTATTTT. Translating it yields CAWNKAGGPDTQYF.

The chain employs TRBV11-2 and TRBJ2-1; D uncertain. Germline CDR1 is SGHAT and CDR2 is FQNNGV. V was pared by 5 bases and J by 1 base, with 9 bases between. The CDR3 loop spans 14 amino acids. The CDR3 nucleotides are TGTGCCAGCAGCAGAACAAGTTCCTACAATGAGCAGTTCTTC. Translation gives CASSRTSSYNEQFF.

This clone has more than one count but fewer than ten. CDR3 loop: CSVEGTPGQHYEQYF. CDR3 nucleotides: TGCAGCGTTGAAGGGACCCCGGGACAGCACTACGAGCAGTACTTC. The chain recombines TRBV29-1 with TRBJ2-7; 7 bases are shared with TRBD1. Trimming removed 1 base from V and 3 bases from J; junction bases left unmatched: 9. The CDR3 covers 15 residues. Germline CDR1 reads SQVTM; CDR2 reads ANQGSEA.

This clone was found a few times. J is TRBJ2-3 and V is TRBV29-1; D might be TRBD1 (6 bases). CDR3 size: 15 residues. Trimming took 7 bases from V and 0 from J, leaving 17 bases between them. Per germline, CDR1 SQVTM and CDR2 ANQGSEA. CDR3 protein: CSADAGTTSTDTQYF. DNA for the CDR3: TGCAGCGCCGACGCCGGGACAACTAGCACAGATACGCAGTATTTT.

This sequence joins TRBV27 and TRBJ2-7; no definite D call. The germline V and J ends were trimmed by 7 bases and 6 bases, with 7 bases remaining between them. The CDR3 spans 10 residues. Germline lookup yields CDR1 MNHEY and CDR2 SMNVEV (reference sequence). The CDR3 DNA follows: TGTGCCAGCAATTTTCCCGAGCAGTACTTC. It codes for CASNFPEQYF.

This chain links TRBV4-3 with TRBJ2-1; D unclear. The CDR3 is 13 residues long. V lost 5 bases and J lost 8, with 13 bases in between. Germline V lookup: CDR1 LGHNA, CDR2 YSLEER. The CDR3 DNA reads TGCGCCAGCAGCTTGGCTAGTATCTATGAGCAGTTCTTC. It codes for CASSLASIYEQFF.

The rearrangement uses TRBV7-9 and TRBJ2-5; D possibly matches TRBD1 or TRBD2 (5 bases each). With 5 bases removed from V and 4 bases from J, the gap between germline ends came to 20 bases. CDR1 is SEHNR and CDR2 is FQNEAQ in the germline V gene (reference sequence). The CDR3 covers 16 residues. CDR3 in amino acids: CASSPRTWDESETQYF. The CDR3 DNA is TGTGCCAGCAGCCCCCGCACGTGGGACGAATCAGAGACCCAGTACTTC.

This chain uses TRBV5-1 with TRBJ2-7; TRBD2 matches 7 bases. This CDR3 region has 15 residues. V shed 5 bases, J shed 3 bases, and the junction held 11 bases outside the gene matches. CDR1 is SGHRS, CDR2 YFSETQ, per germline. The CDR3 spells CASSITGGTIYEQYF. In DNA, the CDR3 is TGCGCCAGCAGTATAACGGGAGGCACCATCTACGAGCAGTACTTC.

The chain has TRBV5-1 and TRBJ2-1; D tentatively reads TRBD1 or TRBD2 (6 bases each). Between the trimmed V and J ends, which lost 7 bases and 3 bases, there was a span of 14 bases. Germline CDR1 reads SGHRS; CDR2 reads YFSETQ. CDR3 length: 14 residues. CDR3 sequence reads: CASHGGRYYNEQFF. The CDR3 DNA reads as TGCGCCAGCCACGGGGGCCGTTACTACAATGAGCAGTTCTTC.

The chain recombines TRBV28 with TRBJ2-5, with D unresolved. Trimming stripped 2 bases from V and 1 base from J, with 26 bases between. The CDR3 runs 20 residues. CDR1 and CDR2 from the germline V gene are MDHEN and SYDVKM. The chain's CDR3 is CASSLAPLWTSGQPQETQYF. The CDR3 region has the DNA TGTGCCAGCAGTTTAGCCCCACTATGGACCTCCGGGCAGCCCCAAGAGACCCAGTACTTC. Complete variable domain (other parts from reference TRBV28 and TRBJ2-5): DVKVTQSSRYLVKRTGEKVFLECVQDMDHENMFWYRQDPGLGLRLIYFSYDVKMKEKGDIPEGYSVSREKKERFSLILESASTNQTSMYLCASSLAPLWTSGQPQETQYFGPGTRLLVL.

The count of this clone is one. The V call is TRBV4-3, the J call TRBJ1-1; no firm D call. V dropped 3 bases and J dropped 4 bases, with 6 bases sitting between them. The germline V gene has CDR1 LGHNA and CDR2 YSLEER. This CDR3 contains 12 residues. In nucleotides, the CDR3 is TGCGCCAGCAGCCACCAGAGCACTGAAGCTTTCTTT. Translated, it gives CASSHQSTEAFF.

This clone was picked up one time. This chain joins TRBV10-1 and TRBJ2-7; D gene ambiguous. The CDR3 consists of 14 residues. Trimming removed 3 bases from V and 3 bases from J, with 12 bases in between. In germline, CDR1 is WNHNN, CDR2 SYGVQD (reference sequence). The CDR3, as DNA: TGCGCCAGCAGTGACTCCAGGTGGGGCTACGAGCAGTACTTC. It codes for CASSDSRWGYEQYF.

This clone was seen only once. The V call is TRBV4-1, the J call TRBJ2-2; the D gene is possibly TRBD2 (5 bases). Germline CDR1 reads MGHRA; CDR2 reads YSYEKL. V lost 7 bases and J 6 bases, leaving 21 bases between the germline ends. The length of the CDR3 is 16 residues. CDR3 bases: TGCGCCAGCACTTGGAGGATTTTCAGCAACCCCGGGGAGCTGTTTTTT. Its protein product is CASTWRIFSNPGELFF.

This clone showed up just a few times. In nucleotides, the CDR3 is TGTGCCAGCAGTTACCGAGCGGTGGAGACCCAGTACTTC. It codes for CASSYRAVETQYF. The V and J genes are TRBV6-5 and TRBJ2-5; perhaps TRBD2 as D (5 bases). V dropped 2 bases and J dropped 5 bases, with 9 bases sitting between them. Germline CDR1 reads MNHEY; CDR2 reads SVGAGI. The CDR3 is 13 residues long.

The rearrangement links TRBV9 to TRBJ2-2; D not resolved. Deletions cut 2 bases from V and 2 bases from J, with 10 bases between. The CDR3 length is 15 residues. CDR1 is SGDLS and CDR2 is YYNGEE in the germline V gene. DNA of the CDR3: TGTGCCAGCAGCGTTTCTACCTTTAACACCGGGGAGCTGTTTTTT. This encodes CASSVSTFNTGELFF.

The CDR3 here is CASRPGLDSYEQYF. DNA of the CDR3: TGTGCCAGCAGACCCGGACTCGACAGCTACGAGCAGTACTTC. V and J are TRBV7-9 and TRBJ2-7; the D gene could be TRBD1 or TRBD2 (5 bases each). The V end lost 6 bases, the J end lost 3 bases, and 15 bases lay between the germline ends. This CDR3 comprises 14 residues. Germline CDR1 and CDR2: SEHNR and FQNEAQ (reference sequence).

In this sample, this clone turned up once. The chain recombines TRBV4-3 with TRBJ2-1; 13 positions match TRBD2. CDR1 and CDR2 from the germline V gene are LGHNA and YSLEER. This CDR3 comprises 16 residues. The V and J ends lost 0 bases and 6 bases, in that order; junction bases with no gene match: 2. The CDR3 bases are TGCGCCAGCAGCCAAGAACTAGCGGGAGGGCTCAATGAGCAGTTCTTC. Encoded protein: CASSQELAGGLNEQFF.

V and J are TRBV11-2 and TRBJ1-5; no reliable D call. Germline CDR1 is SGHAT and CDR2 is FQNNGV. V gave up 0 bases and J gave up 6 bases, with 6 bases separating them. CDR3 length equals 13 residues. CDR3 residues: CASSLDLGQPQHF. As DNA, the CDR3 is TGTGCCAGCAGCTTAGATCTGGGTCAGCCCCAGCATTTT.

V is TRBV7-9 and J is TRBJ2-1; no clear D gene. The V gene's germline CDR1 is SEHNR and CDR2 FQNEAQ (reference sequence). V was trimmed by 3 bases and J by 6 bases, leaving 6 bases between them. The CDR3 is 12 residues long. The CDR3 DNA sequence: TGTGCCAGCAGCTTTTGGCCCAATGAGCAGTTCTTC. Translated, it gives CASSFWPNEQFF. Combining the CDR3 with reference TRBV7-9 and TRBJ2-1 gives the whole variable domain DTGVSQNPRHKITKRGQNVTFRCDPISEHNRLYWYRQTLGQGPEFLTYFQNEAQLEKSRLLSDRFSAERPKGSFSTLEIQRTEQGDSAMYLCASSFWPNEQFFGPGTRLTVL.

The chain couples TRBV6-1 to TRBJ2-7, with D unclear. The CDR3 is 11 residues long. Deletions cut 5 bases from V and 6 bases from J, with 8 bases between. In germline, CDR1 is MNHNS, CDR2 SASEGT. Here the CDR3 DNA reads TGTGCCAGCAGTTCTGGGTTCGAGCAGTACTTC. Protein sequence: CASSSGFEQYF.

The gene calls are TRBV28 and TRBJ1-2; D perhaps matches TRBD1 (6 bases). This CDR3 has 14 residues. Germline V gene sequence: CDR1 MDHEN, CDR2 SYDVKM. Trimming cost V 6 bases and J 4 bases, with 15 bases left between them. This CDR3 reads CASSLQGKGYGYTF. In DNA form, the CDR3 reads TGTGCCAGCAGCCTCCAGGGGAAAGGCTATGGCTACACCTTC.

The V gene is TRBV7-9, the J gene TRBJ2-7; D is perhaps TRBD1 (5 bases). The germline CDR1 and CDR2 sequences are SEHNR and FQNEAQ (reference sequence). The V and J ends lost 5 bases and 7 bases respectively, with 15 bases between them. The CDR3 is 13 amino acids. This chain's CDR3 is CASSDSDLREQYF. Here the CDR3 DNA reads TGTGCCAGCAGCGACAGTGATCTACGAGAGCAGTACTTC.

The chain employs TRBV10-3 and TRBJ2-7; possibly TRBD2 for D (5 bases). Germline V CDR1 and CDR2: ENHRY, SYGVKD. V gave up 3 bases and J gave up 4 bases, with 10 bases separating them. This CDR3 has 13 residues. CDR3 nucleotide sequence: TGTGCCATCAGTGAACTAGAAAATTACGAGCAGTACTTC. It yields the protein CAISELENYEQYF.

The chain uses TRBV7-6 and TRBJ2-1; 12 bases match TRBD2. This CDR3 region has 16 residues. V shed 4 bases, J shed 4 bases, and the junction held 5 bases outside the gene matches. The germline V gene encodes CDR1 SGHVS and CDR2 FNYEAQ. Written as DNA, the CDR3 is TGTGCCAGCAGCTCTGGACTAGCGGGACCTTACAATGAGCAGTTCTTC. Protein sequence: CASSSGLAGPYNEQFF.

This chain uses TRBV11-2 with TRBJ2-3; maybe TRBD1 (5 bases). The ends were cut back, 3 bases at V and 7 bases at J, with 14 bases in the middle. Germline V CDR1 and CDR2: SGHAT, FQNNGV. The CDR3 has 14 amino acids. The CDR3 coding sequence is TGTGCCAGCAGCTTTCGCCGCTTGGGGCATACGCAGTATTTT. Residues: CASSFRRLGHTQYF. The variable domain in full, completed from reference TRBV11-2 and TRBJ2-3, reads EAGVAQSPRYKIIEKRQSVAFWCNPISGHATLYWYQQILGQGPKLLIQFQNNGVVDDSQLPKDRFSAERLKGVDSTLKIQPAKLEDSAVYLCASSFRRLGHTQYFGPGTRLTVL.